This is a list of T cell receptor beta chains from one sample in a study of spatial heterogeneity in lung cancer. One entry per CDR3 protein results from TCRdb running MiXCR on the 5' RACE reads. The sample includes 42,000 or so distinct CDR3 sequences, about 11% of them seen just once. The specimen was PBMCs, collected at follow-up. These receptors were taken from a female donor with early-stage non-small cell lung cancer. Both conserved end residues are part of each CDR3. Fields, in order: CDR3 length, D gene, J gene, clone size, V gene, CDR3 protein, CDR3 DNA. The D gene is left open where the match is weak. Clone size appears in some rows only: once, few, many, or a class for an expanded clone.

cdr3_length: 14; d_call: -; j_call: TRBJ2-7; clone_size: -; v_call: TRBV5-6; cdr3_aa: CASSGNSGRHEQYF; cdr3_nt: TGTGCCAGCAGCGGCAATTCCGGGCGACACGAGCAGTACTTC
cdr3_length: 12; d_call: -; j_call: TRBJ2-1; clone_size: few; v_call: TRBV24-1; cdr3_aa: CATSDLQAKKFF; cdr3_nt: TGTGCCACCAGTGATTTACAAGCCAAGAAGTTCTTC
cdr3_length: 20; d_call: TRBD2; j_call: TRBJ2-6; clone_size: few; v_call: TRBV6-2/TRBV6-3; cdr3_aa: CASSYPGLAGLRSGANVLTF; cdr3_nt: TGTGCCAGCAGTTACCCGGGACTAGCGGGGTTAAGGTCTGGGGCCAACGTCCTGACTTTC
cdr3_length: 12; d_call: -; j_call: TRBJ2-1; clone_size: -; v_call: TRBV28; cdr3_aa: CASSLYNNEQFF; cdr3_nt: TGTGCCAGCAGTTTATATAACAATGAGCAGTTCTTC
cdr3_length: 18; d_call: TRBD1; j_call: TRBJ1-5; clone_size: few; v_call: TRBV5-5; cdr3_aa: CASSSPQQGLSGNQPQHF; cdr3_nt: TGTGCCAGCAGCTCCCCTCAACAGGGGCTGTCGGGCAATCAGCCCCAGCATTTT
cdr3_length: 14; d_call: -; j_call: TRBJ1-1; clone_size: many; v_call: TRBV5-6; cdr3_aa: CASSPWGRDTEAFF; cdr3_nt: TGTGCCAGCAGCCCCTGGGGAAGGGACACTGAAGCTTTCTTT
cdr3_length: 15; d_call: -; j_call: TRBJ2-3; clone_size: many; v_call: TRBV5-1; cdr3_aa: CASSLDRGSTDTQYF; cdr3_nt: TGCGCCAGCAGCTTGGATCGGGGTAGCACAGATACGCAGTATTTT
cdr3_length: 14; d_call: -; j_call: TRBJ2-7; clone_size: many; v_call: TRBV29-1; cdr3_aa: CSVEVSAFSYEQYF; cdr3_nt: TGCAGCGTTGAAGTAAGCGCCTTCTCCTACGAGCAGTACTTC
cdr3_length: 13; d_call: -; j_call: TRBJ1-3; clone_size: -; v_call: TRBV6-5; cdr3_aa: CASAPYSGNTIYF; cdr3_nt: TGTGCCAGCGCACCTTACTCTGGAAACACCATATATTTT
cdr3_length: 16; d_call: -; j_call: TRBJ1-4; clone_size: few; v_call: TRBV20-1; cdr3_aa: CSAAGQTSATNEKLFF; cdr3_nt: TGCAGTGCCGCCGGACAGACCAGCGCAACTAATGAAAAACTGTTTTTT
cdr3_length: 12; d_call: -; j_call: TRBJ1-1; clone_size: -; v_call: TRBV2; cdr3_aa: CASGIMNTEAFF; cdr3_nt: TGTGCCAGCGGTATCATGAACACTGAAGCTTTCTTT
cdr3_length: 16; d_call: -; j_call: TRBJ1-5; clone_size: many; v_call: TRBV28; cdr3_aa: CASSLGGPYSNQPQHF; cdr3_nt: TGTGCCAGCAGTTTAGGAGGGCCTTATAGCAATCAGCCCCAGCATTTT
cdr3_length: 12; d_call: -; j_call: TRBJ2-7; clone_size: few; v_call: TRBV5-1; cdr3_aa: CASSGDHYEQYF; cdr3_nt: TGCGCCAGCAGTGGGGACCACTACGAGCAGTACTTC
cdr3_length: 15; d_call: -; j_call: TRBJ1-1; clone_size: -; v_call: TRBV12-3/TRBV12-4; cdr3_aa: CASRTDWGVESEAFF; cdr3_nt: TGTGCCAGCAGGACAGACTGGGGAGTTGAATCTGAAGCTTTCTTT
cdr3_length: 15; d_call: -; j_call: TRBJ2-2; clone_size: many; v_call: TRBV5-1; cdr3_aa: CASSLDGTYTGELFF; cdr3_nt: TGCGCCAGCAGCTTGGACGGGACTTACACCGGGGAGCTGTTTTTT
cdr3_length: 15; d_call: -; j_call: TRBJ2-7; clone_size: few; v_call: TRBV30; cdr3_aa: CAWSVPYGRSYEQYF; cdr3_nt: TGTGCCTGGAGTGTACCCTATGGCCGATCCTACGAGCAGTACTTC
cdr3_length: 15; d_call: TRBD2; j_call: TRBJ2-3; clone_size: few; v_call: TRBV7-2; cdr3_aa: CASSLTSGGRDTQYF; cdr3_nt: TGTGCCAGCAGCTTGACTAGCGGGGGCCGAGATACGCAGTATTTT
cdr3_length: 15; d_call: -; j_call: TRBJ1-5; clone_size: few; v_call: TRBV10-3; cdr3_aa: CATGRGLVSNQPQHF; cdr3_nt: TGTGCCACCGGCCGGGGATTGGTTAGCAATCAGCCCCAGCATTTT